A selection of T cell receptor beta chains follows, all from one sample in a study of cytomegalovirus exposure and HLA in healthy donors. Data came from immunoSEQ multiplex PCR; TCRdb stores just in-frame clones and leaves some out. The repertoire has 150,000 to 200,000 clones, about three quarters of them found once; the top ten carry around 2.8%. Sequencing was carried out using PBMCs. The origin of the receptors is a woman aged 40-49 years in good health and CMV-seropositive. Each CDR3 is given with its conserved first and last residue. D genes are given only for firm matches. Some rows have no size entry. The others give once, few or many, or a class for an expanded clone.

>.|TRBV7-2|TRBJ2-7|.
CASSLLDWGDEQYF
TGTGCCAGCAGCCTCCTCGACTGGGGGGACGAGCAGTACTTC
>TRBD1|TRBV30|TRBJ1-2|.
CAWTRDRDGGYTF
TGTGCCTGGACCCGGGACAGGGACGGTGGCTACACCTTC
>TRBD2|TRBV19|TRBJ2-1|few
CASSITSGYSYNEQFF
TGTGCCAGTAGTATTACTAGCGGATACTCCTACAATGAGCAGTTCTTC
>.|TRBV5-1|TRBJ2-6|.
CASSLPSSAGANVLTF
TGCGCCAGCAGCTTGCCCAGTTCAGCTGGGGCCAACGTCCTGACTTTC
>.|TRBV2|TRBJ2-1|.
CASSEDEGENEQFF
TGTGCCAGCAGTGAAGATGAGGGGGAAAATGAGCAGTTCTTC
>.|TRBV19|TRBJ1-6|.
CASSPGGPLSAPLHF
TGTGCCAGTAGCCCGGGGGGGCCCCTAAGTGCACCCCTCCACTTT
>TRBD2|TRBV27|TRBJ2-7|.
CASSLDVSGRPNEQYF
TGTGCCAGCAGTTTAGATGTTAGCGGGAGGCCGAACGAGCAGTACTTC
>TRBD1|TRBV18|TRBJ2-1|.
CTSSRGQGENGEQFF
TGTACCAGCTCACGCGGACAGGGGGAGAATGGTGAGCAGTTCTTC
>TRBD1|TRBV11-2|TRBJ1-4|once
CASSSQRTGLNEKLFF
TGTGCCAGCAGCTCTCAAAGGACAGGACTTAATGAAAAACTGTTTTTT
>.|TRBV7-2|TRBJ2-3|.
CASSLELAALSNTQYF
TGTGCCAGCAGCTTAGAACTCGCGGCACTCAGTAATACGCAGTATTTT
>.|TRBV19|TRBJ1-2|.
CASSIDWRGAGGYTF
TGTGCCAGTAGTATAGATTGGCGGGGGGCTGGTGGCTACACCTTC
>TRBD1|TRBV19|TRBJ1-5|.
CASSGTDNSNQPQHF
TGTGCCAGTTCAGGGACAGACAATAGCAATCAGCCCCAGCATTTT
>.|TRBV18|TRBJ2-1|.
CASSPRPGHKIIEQFF
TGTGCCAGCTCACCCCGCCCGGGACATAAGATTATTGAGCAGTTCTTC
>.|TRBV5-4|TRBJ1-2|.
CASSLEASGTNYGYTF
TGTGCCAGCAGCTTGGAAGCTTCAGGGACTAACTATGGCTACACCTTC
>TRBD2|TRBV30|TRBJ2-1|.
CAWGRGGIVNEQFF
TGTGCCTGGGGGCGGGGGGGCATAGTCAATGAGCAGTTCTTC
>TRBD2|TRBV11-3|TRBJ2-1|.
CASSSGSLNEQFF
TGTGCCAGCTCTAGCGGGAGTCTGAATGAGCAGTTCTTC
>.|TRBV18|TRBJ2-1|.
CASSPGASNEQFF
TGTGCCAGCTCACCGGGAGCTAGCAATGAGCAGTTCTTC
>TRBD2|TRBV6-5|TRBJ2-1|.
CASSYSPSGNEQFF
TGTGCCAGCAGTTACTCGCCTAGCGGCAATGAGCAGTTCTTC
>TRBD1|TRBV18|TRBJ2-1|.
CASSPVTGSYEQFF
TGTGCCAGCTCACCTGTGACAGGGTCTTATGAGCAGTTCTTC
>TRBD1|TRBV11-3|TRBJ2-5|.
CASSLWTGGKEIEETQYF
TGTGCCAGCAGCCTCTGGACAGGGGGGAAAGAGATTGAAGAGACCCAGTACTTC
>.|TRBV28|TRBJ1-1|.
CASSPIQENTEAFF
TGTGCCAGCAGTCCGATACAGGAGAACACTGAAGCTTTCTTT
>.|TRBV5-6|TRBJ1-3|.
CASSFRDTSGNTIYF
TGTGCCAGCAGTTTCCGGGACACCTCTGGAAACACCATATATTTT
>.|TRBV7-9|TRBJ2-1|.
CASSALGSEQFF
TGTGCCAGCAGCGCACTAGGAAGTGAGCAGTTCTTC
>TRBD1|TRBV4-2|TRBJ2-7|.
CASSQAGTDLSYEQYF
TGTGCCAGCAGCCAGGCCGGGACAGACCTCTCCTACGAGCAGTACTTC
>.|TRBV19|TRBJ1-1|.
CASSMREGRTEAFF
TGTGCCAGTAGTATGAGGGAGGGGAGGACTGAAGCTTTCTTT
>.|TRBV4-3|TRBJ2-7|.
CASSQAEAGIYEQYF
TGCGCCAGCAGCCAGGCCGAGGCGGGGATCTACGAGCAGTACTTC
>.|TRBV7-9|TRBJ2-7|few
CASSHRGGEQYF
TGTGCCAGCAGCCACAGGGGAGGCGAGCAGTACTTC
>TRBD1|TRBV7-2|TRBJ2-1|.
CASSFQGADNEQFF
TGTGCCAGCAGCTTTCAGGGGGCAGACAATGAGCAGTTCTTC
>.|TRBV5-1|TRBJ2-7|.
CASSTWTGGPSYEQYF
TGCGCCAGCAGCACCTGGACAGGAGGGCCCTCCTACGAGCAGTACTTC
>TRBD2|TRBV19|TRBJ2-6|.
CASSMGLAGISGANVLTF
TGTGCCAGTAGTATGGGACTAGCGGGGATCTCTGGGGCCAACGTCCTGACTTTC
>.|TRBV5-1|TRBJ2-1|.
CASSLAPGGSNEQFF
TGCGCCAGCAGCTTGGCTCCAGGAGGGAGCAATGAGCAGTTCTTC
>.|TRBV27|TRBJ2-7|.
CASSPSMAGASYEQYF
TGTGCCAGCAGTCCTTCGATGGCAGGCGCGTCCTACGAGCAGTACTTC
>TRBD2|TRBV19|TRBJ2-1|.
CASSLSGGAGNEQFF
TGTGCCAGTAGTCTTAGCGGGGGGGCCGGGAATGAGCAGTTCTTC
>.|TRBV6-5|TRBJ2-3|.
CASSYSQGTDTQYF
TGTGCCAGCAGTTACTCGCAGGGGACAGATACGCAGTATTTT
>.|TRBV7-9|TRBJ2-5|.
CASSSWTTGETQYF
TGTGCCAGCAGTTCTTGGACTACCGGGGAGACCCAGTACTTC
>.|TRBV19|TRBJ2-7|few
CASSIDMTDSYEQYF
TGTGCCAGTAGTATAGACATGACAGATTCCTACGAGCAGTACTTC
>.|TRBV10-2|TRBJ2-7|.
CASRGGAYEQYF
TGCGCCAGCAGAGGGGGAGCCTACGAGCAGTACTTC
>.|TRBV30|TRBJ2-2|.
CAWSVQDTGELFF
TGTGCCTGGAGTGTACAGGACACCGGGGAGCTGTTTTTT
>.|TRBV19|TRBJ1-5|once
CASSIADSLNQPQHF
TGTGCCAGTAGTATCGCAGACAGCCTCAATCAGCCCCAGCATTTT
>TRBD1|TRBV7-2|TRBJ1-1|.
CASRGQGHMNTEAFF
TGTGCCAGCAGGGGACAGGGACATATGAACACTGAAGCTTTCTTT
>.|TRBV11-2|TRBJ2-7|.
CASSLGSSEQYF
TGTGCCAGCAGCTTAGGCTCGAGCGAGCAGTACTTC
>.|TRBV15|TRBJ2-5|.
CATSRGIGGQETQYF
TGTGCCACCAGCAGAGGGATAGGGGGCCAAGAGACCCAGTACTTC
>TRBD1|TRBV5-4|TRBJ2-7|.
CASSGGQAGSYEQYF
TGTGCCAGCAGCGGGGGACAGGCTGGCTCCTACGAGCAGTACTTC
>TRBD2|TRBV2|TRBJ2-1|.
CASTWTSGRRGEQFF
TGTGCCAGCACTTGGACTAGCGGGAGACGAGGGGAGCAGTTCTTC
>.|TRBV4-1|TRBJ1-1|.
CASSQVRGSTEAFF
TGCGCCAGCAGCCAAGTTCGGGGTAGCACTGAAGCTTTCTTT
>TRBD2|TRBV9|TRBJ2-3|few
CASSPGGTSGTDTQYF
TGTGCCAGCAGCCCCGGGGGGACTAGCGGCACAGATACGCAGTATTTT
>.|TRBV5-1|TRBJ2-2|.
CASSLIHQSNTGELFF
TGCGCCAGCAGCTTGATCCACCAGTCGAACACCGGGGAGCTGTTTTTT
>.|TRBV7-2|TRBJ1-5|.
CASSLNRDSNQPQHF
TGTGCCAGCAGCTTGAACAGGGATAGCAATCAGCCCCAGCATTTT
>TRBD1|TRBV7-7|TRBJ1-2|.
CASSLVNRTGILGGYTF
TGTGCCAGCAGCTTAGTAAATCGGACAGGGATCCTTGGTGGCTACACCTTC
>.|TRBV18|TRBJ2-1|.
CASSPPGLPNEQFF
TGTGCCAGCTCACCACCGGGGCTACCCAATGAGCAGTTCTTC
>.|TRBV4-3|TRBJ2-7|once
CASSHRRSYSYEQYF
TGCGCCAGCAGCCACAGGAGGTCCTATTCCTACGAGCAGTACTTC
>.|TRBV5-1|TRBJ2-2|once
CASRPSGGAYTGELFF
TGCGCCAGCAGGCCAAGTGGGGGGGCCTACACCGGGGAGCTGTTTTTT
>TRBD2|TRBV5-4|TRBJ2-1|.
CASNLTSGGGYNEQFF
TGTGCCAGCAACTTGACTAGCGGGGGGGGCTACAATGAGCAGTTCTTC
>.|TRBV7-9|TRBJ2-5|.
CASRAGQETQYF
TGTGCCAGCAGGGCAGGACAAGAGACCCAGTACTTC
>TRBD2|TRBV4-2|TRBJ2-1|.
CASSQDITSGSNEQFF
TGTGCCAGCAGCCAAGATATAACTAGCGGGAGCAATGAGCAGTTCTTC